A selection of T cell receptor beta chains follows, all from one sample in a study of blood T cell repertoires in COVID-19. Measured with immunoSEQ multiplex PCR; TCRdb has only the in-frame clones, and not every one. The sample shows about 6,600 clones, 85% to 90% of them seen only once. The material sequenced was peripheral blood. These receptor sequences come from a man older than 75 with active COVID-19. The conserved cysteine and the conserved F or W are not part of the CDR3 here. A row's size may be missing; if present it is once, few, many or a size class.

size,J,V,CDR3
NA,TRBJ2-1,TRBV9,ASSVAETEQF
NA,TRBJ2-1,TRBV5-4,ASSLGLAGGGEQF
NA,TRBJ2-5,TRBV29-1,SVELRTAHQETQY
few,TRBJ2-7,TRBV7-2,ASSLGHDRRST
NA,TRBJ2-7,TRBV7-2,ASRIGTGPYEQY
NA,TRBJ2-1,TRBV5-1,ASSLRGVKNGNEQF
NA,TRBJ1-1,TRBV5-1,ASSPALWIQTAGNTEAF
NA,TRBJ2-3,TRBV13,ASSLDGLQDTQY
few,TRBJ2-7,TRBV5-1,ASSIGTGGYEQY
NA,TRBJ1-6,TRBV14,ASSQGFGAYNSPLH
few,TRBJ2-1,TRBV5-1,ASSLFGSGGEQF
once,TRBJ1-6,TRBV5-1,ASSLGQGGSPLH
once,TRBJ2-6,TRBV27,ASSAGGGPRSGANVLT
NA,TRBJ2-7,TRBV18,ASSPGTGNSYEQY
NA,TRBJ1-1,TRBV28,ASSLTREAF
NA,TRBJ2-5,TRBV5-1,ASSPDRVETQY
once,TRBJ2-5,TRBV5-8,ASSGGYQETQY
NA,TRBJ2-1,TRBV5-1,ASSLVAADGEQF
once,TRBJ2-1,TRBV27,ASHTNPDSDEQF
NA,TRBJ2-1,TRBV6-6,ASRYDRGKNEQF
NA,TRBJ2-2,TRBV4-1,ASSQGVKGTGLLIAGELF
NA,TRBJ1-4,TRBV2,ASSEDPGGFEKLF
NA,TRBJ1-1,TRBV5-5,ASSPGWATQNTEAF
NA,TRBJ1-3,TRBV19,ASSAMTGDRNTIY